This is a list of T cell receptor beta chains from one sample in a study of T cells in localized non-small cell lung cancer. Some clones are missing from TCRdb's copy, which holds only in-frame ones; the method was immunoSEQ multiplex PCR. Of approximately 83,000 clones detected, 70% to 90% appear once; the ten largest clones hold roughly 19%. The material sequenced was peripheral blood, taken before any cancer treatment. These receptors originate from a woman between 40 and 69 years old with stage I squamous cell lung carcinoma. Both conserved end residues are part of each CDR3. A D gene is named only where the DNA matches it firmly. Clone size appears in some rows only: once, few, many, or a class for an expanded clone.

abundance	v_gene	d_gene	j_gene	CDR3aa	CDR3nt
NA	TRBV18	TRBD1	TRBJ2-3	CASSPRQGKDTQYF	TGTGCCAGCTCACCCAGACAGGGGAAAGATACGCAGTATTTT
NA	TRBV5-1	NA	TRBJ1-2	CASSLGQVYGYTF	TGCGCCAGCAGCTTGGGACAGGTTTATGGCTACACCTTC
NA	TRBV19	NA	TRBJ1-5	CASSDLERQPQHF	TGTGCCAGTAGTGACCTCGAGCGCCAGCCCCAGCATTTT
NA	TRBV5-1	NA	TRBJ1-3	CASSRTQGPGNTIYF	TGCGCCAGCAGCAGGACTCAGGGACCTGGAAACACCATATATTTT
NA	TRBV2	NA	TRBJ2-5	CASSEGQRQTQYF	TGTGCCAGCAGTGAAGGTCAGAGGCAGACCCAGTACTTC
NA	TRBV6-5	NA	TRBJ2-5	CASSPDTQETQYF	TGTGCCAGCAGCCCGGACACCCAAGAGACCCAGTACTTC
few	TRBV15	NA	TRBJ2-3	CATSSVLVQYF	TGTGCCACCAGCTCAGTTTTGGTGCAGTATTTT
NA	TRBV5-4	NA	TRBJ2-3	CASRDSFTDTQYF	TGTGCCAGCAGGGACTCCTTCACAGATACGCAGTATTTT
once	TRBV9	TRBD1	TRBJ2-1	CASSPGQGRYNEQFF	TGTGCCAGCAGCCCCGGACAGGGGCGCTACAATGAGCAGTTCTTC
NA	TRBV5-1	NA	TRBJ1-4	CASSSDGGFLTHEKLFF	TGCGCCAGCAGCTCTGACGGAGGATTCCTTACTCACGAAAAACTGTTTTTT
NA	TRBV19	NA	TRBJ1-6	CASSTTPIQGISINSPLHF	TGTGCCAGTAGTACAACCCCGATTCAGGGAATCAGTATCAATTCACCCCTCCACTTT
NA	TRBV6-1	NA	TRBJ1-1	CASSEFLNTEAFF	TGTGCCAGCAGTGAATTCCTGAACACTGAAGCTTTCTTT
NA	TRBV5-1	NA	TRBJ2-7	CASSSGPPYEQYF	TGCGCCAGCAGCTCCGGACCCCCGTACGAGCAGTACTTC
NA	TRBV9	NA	TRBJ1-4	CASSVGLGVREKLFF	TGTGCCAGCAGCGTAGGGTTGGGGGTCAGGGAAAAACTGTTTTTT
NA	TRBV11-2	TRBD1	TRBJ1-3	CASSLGSGGYNTIYF	TGTGCCAGCAGCTTAGGTTCAGGGGGCTATAACACCATATATTTT
NA	TRBV19	NA	TRBJ2-2	CASSPTDLNTGELFF	TGTGCCAGTAGTCCGACGGACCTTAACACCGGGGAGCTGTTTTTT
NA	TRBV5-1	TRBD2	TRBJ2-1	CASSLGAGGRYNEQFF	TGCGCCAGCAGCTTGGGAGCGGGGGGGCGGTACAATGAGCAGTTCTTC
NA	TRBV7-9	NA	TRBJ1-1	CASSRGQNTEAFF	TGTGCCAGCAGCCGGGGACAGAACACTGAAGCTTTCTTT
NA	TRBV18	NA	TRBJ1-2	CASSPTGLSGYTF	TGTGCCAGCTCACCAACAGGGCTAAGTGGCTACACCTTC
NA	TRBV5-1	NA	TRBJ2-3	CASRGLDTQYF	TGCGCCAGCAGGGGGTTAGATACGCAGTATTTT
NA	TRBV4-2	NA	TRBJ2-5	CASSRNRAQETQYF	TGTGCCAGCAGCCGAAACAGGGCCCAAGAGACCCAGTACTTC
NA	TRBV9	NA	TRBJ2-1	CASSMDQNNEQFF	TGTGCCAGCAGCATGGATCAAAACAATGAGCAGTTCTTC
NA	TRBV2	TRBD1	TRBJ1-2	CATTPFGQGAQYGYTF	TGTGCCACAACGCCCTTCGGACAGGGGGCTCAATATGGCTACACCTTC
NA	TRBV28	NA	TRBJ1-2	CASSLPISGSRGGYTF	TGTGCCAGCAGTTTACCAATCAGTGGCAGCCGAGGTGGCTACACCTTC
NA	TRBV7-9	TRBD1	TRBJ1-5	CASSFQPTGTGGNQPQHF	TGTGCCAGCAGCTTCCAACCTACCGGGACAGGGGGAAATCAGCCCCAGCATTTT
NA	TRBV25-1	TRBD1	TRBJ1-5	CASSEGTGFQPQHF	TGTGCCAGCAGTGAGGGGACAGGGTTCCAGCCCCAGCATTTT
NA	TRBV11-1	NA	TRBJ2-7	CASRQDSREQYF	TGTGCCAGCCGACAGGACTCGAGGGAGCAGTACTTC
NA	TRBV28	NA	TRBJ1-1	CASSLLGRDTEAFF	TGTGCCAGCAGTTTATTGGGCAGGGACACTGAAGCTTTCTTT
NA	TRBV13	NA	TRBJ2-7	CASSSAAYEQYF	TGTGCCAGCAGCTCCGCGGCCTACGAGCAGTACTTC
NA	TRBV5-5	NA	TRBJ1-4	CASSPTGTWREKLFF	TGTGCCAGCAGCCCGACCGGGACTTGGAGGGAAAAACTGTTTTTT
NA	TRBV5-6	TRBD1	TRBJ1-1	CASSIWDRENTEAFF	TGTGCCAGCAGCATTTGGGACAGGGAAAACACTGAAGCTTTCTTT
NA	TRBV5-1	TRBD1	TRBJ1-2	CASSLQGAYYGYTF	TGCGCCAGCAGCTTACAGGGGGCGTACTATGGCTACACCTTC
NA	TRBV4-1	TRBD2	TRBJ2-3	CASSQDWLAGIETQYF	TGCGCCAGCAGCCAAGATTGGCTAGCGGGGATAGAAACGCAGTATTTT
NA	TRBV4-1	TRBD2	TRBJ2-2	CASSIRAGGNTGELFF	TGCGCCAGCAGCATCCGAGCGGGGGGGAACACCGGGGAGCTGTTTTTT
NA	TRBV13	NA	TRBJ2-1	CASSLIPGHSYNEQFF	TGTGCCAGCAGCTTGATTCCGGGACACTCCTACAATGAGCAGTTCTTC
NA	TRBV5-1	NA	TRBJ2-3	CASSPTGLEDTQYF	TGCGCCAGCAGCCCTACGGGGCTGGAAGATACGCAGTATTTT
NA	TRBV5-4	NA	TRBJ1-3	CASSLERAVGNTIYF	TGTGCCAGCAGCTTGGAAAGGGCGGTTGGAAACACCATATATTTT
NA	TRBV5-6	NA	TRBJ1-2	CASSPGPGRSIYGYTF	TGTGCCAGCAGCCCCGGGCCTGGACGGTCAATCTATGGCTACACCTTC
NA	TRBV5-8	NA	TRBJ1-5	CASSWRNQPQHF	TGTGCCAGCAGCTGGCGAAATCAGCCCCAGCATTTT
few	TRBV19	NA	TRBJ1-2	CASSIPQTRPSNYGYTF	TGTGCCAGTAGTATCCCTCAGACACGACCGTCTAACTATGGCTACACCTTC
NA	TRBV30	NA	TRBJ1-5	CAWSFGDSNQPQHF	TGTGCCTGGAGTTTCGGGGATAGCAATCAGCCCCAGCATTTT
NA	TRBV28	TRBD1	TRBJ1-6	CASSLEDRGNNSPLHF	TGTGCCAGCAGTTTAGAAGACAGGGGTAATAATTCACCCCTCCACTTT
NA	TRBV27	NA	TRBJ1-1	CASSLQGTEAFF	TGTGCCAGCAGTTTACAGGGAACTGAAGCTTTCTTT
NA	TRBV9	NA	TRBJ1-4	CASSLTPRGSDEKLFF	TGTGCCAGCAGCCTAACCCCCAGGGGAAGCGACGAAAAACTGTTTTTT
NA	TRBV10-3	TRBD2	TRBJ2-5	CAIRTSGGRIETQYF	TGTGCCATCAGGACTAGCGGGGGGAGGATTGAGACCCAGTACTTC
NA	TRBV2	TRBD1	TRBJ2-6	CATGQGTGANVLTF	TGTGCCACCGGACAGGGGACTGGGGCCAACGTCCTGACTTTC
NA	TRBV6-5	NA	TRBJ2-1	CANNNEQFF	TGTGCCAACAACAATGAGCAGTTCTTC
NA	TRBV7-9	NA	TRBJ1-1	CASSHLGGHEAFF	TGTGCCAGCAGCCACTTAGGAGGACATGAAGCTTTCTTT
NA	TRBV14	NA	TRBJ1-6	CASSQGPLAGHNSPLHF	TGTGCCAGCAGCCAAGGACCGCTGGCAGGCCATAATTCACCCCTCCACTTT
once	TRBV11-3	NA	TRBJ2-1	CASSLAGNEQFF	TGTGCCAGCAGCTTAGCGGGAAATGAGCAGTTCTTC
NA	TRBV11-1	NA	TRBJ2-5	CASSIQDEPQYF	TGTGCCAGCAGCATCCAAGACGAGCCCCAGTACTTC
NA	TRBV6-5	TRBD1	TRBJ1-2	CASSPGQGRYTF	TGTGCCAGCAGTCCGGGACAGGGACGCTACACCTTC
NA	TRBV6-5	NA	TRBJ1-2	CASSYSGGGGYTF	TGTGCCAGCAGTTACTCAGGTGGGGGGGGCTACACCTTC
NA	TRBV7-2	TRBD2	TRBJ2-5	CASSYGLAQETQYF	TGTGCCAGCAGCTATGGACTAGCCCAAGAGACCCAGTACTTC
NA	TRBV30	TRBD1	TRBJ1-5	CAWSPGTGSQPQHF	TGTGCCTGGAGTCCTGGGACAGGTAGTCAGCCTCAGCATTTT